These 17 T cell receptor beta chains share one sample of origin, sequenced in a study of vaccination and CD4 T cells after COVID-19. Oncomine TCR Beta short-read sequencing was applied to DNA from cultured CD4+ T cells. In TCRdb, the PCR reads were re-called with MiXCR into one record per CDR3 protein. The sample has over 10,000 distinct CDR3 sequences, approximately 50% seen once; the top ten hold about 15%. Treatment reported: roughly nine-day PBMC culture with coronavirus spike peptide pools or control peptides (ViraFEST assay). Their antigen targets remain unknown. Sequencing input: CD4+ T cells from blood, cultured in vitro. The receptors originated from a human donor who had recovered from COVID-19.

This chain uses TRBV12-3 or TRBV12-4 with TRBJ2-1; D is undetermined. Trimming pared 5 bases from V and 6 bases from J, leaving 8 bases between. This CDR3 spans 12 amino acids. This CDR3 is CASSPRPNEQFF. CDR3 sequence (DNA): TGTGCCAGCAGTCCCCGCCCCAATGAGCAGTTCTTC.

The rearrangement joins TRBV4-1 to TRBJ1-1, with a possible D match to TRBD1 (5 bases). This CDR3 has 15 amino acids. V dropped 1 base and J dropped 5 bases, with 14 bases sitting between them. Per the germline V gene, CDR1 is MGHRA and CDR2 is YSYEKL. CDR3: CASSQVSQGRTEAFF. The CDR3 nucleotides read TGCGCCAGCAGCCAAGTGTCTCAGGGTCGGACTGAAGCTTTCTTT.

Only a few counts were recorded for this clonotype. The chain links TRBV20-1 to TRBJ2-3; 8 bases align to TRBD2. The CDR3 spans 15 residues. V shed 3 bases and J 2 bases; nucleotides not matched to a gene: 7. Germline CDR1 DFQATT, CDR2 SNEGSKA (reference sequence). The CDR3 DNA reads TGCAGTGCTAGGGATAGCGGGACCTTCACAGATACGCAGTATTTT. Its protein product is CSARDSGTFTDTQYF.

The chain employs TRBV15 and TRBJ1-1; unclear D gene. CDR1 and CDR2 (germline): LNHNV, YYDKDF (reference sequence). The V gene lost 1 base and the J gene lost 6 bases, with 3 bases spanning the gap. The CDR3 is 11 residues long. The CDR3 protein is CATSRGAEAFF. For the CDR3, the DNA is TGTGCCACCAGCAGAGGCGCTGAAGCTTTCTTT.

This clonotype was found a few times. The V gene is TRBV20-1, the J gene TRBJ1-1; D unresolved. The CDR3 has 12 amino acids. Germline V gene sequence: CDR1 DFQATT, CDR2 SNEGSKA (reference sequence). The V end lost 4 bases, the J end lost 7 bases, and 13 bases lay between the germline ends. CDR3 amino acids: CSANGVTSEAFF. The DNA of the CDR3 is TGCAGTGCTAACGGGGTTACGAGTGAAGCTTTCTTT.

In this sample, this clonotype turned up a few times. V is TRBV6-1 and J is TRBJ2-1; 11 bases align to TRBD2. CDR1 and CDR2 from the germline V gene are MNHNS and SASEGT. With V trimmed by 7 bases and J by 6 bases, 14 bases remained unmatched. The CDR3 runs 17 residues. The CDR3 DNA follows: TGTGCCAGCATCCTACTAGCGGGAGATTTCTGGGCCAATGAGCAGTTCTTC. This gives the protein CASILLAGDFWANEQFF.

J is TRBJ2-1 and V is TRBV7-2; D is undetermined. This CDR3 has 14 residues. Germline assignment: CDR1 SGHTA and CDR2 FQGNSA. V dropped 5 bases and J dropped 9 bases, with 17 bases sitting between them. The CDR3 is CASSPRTGPLEQFF. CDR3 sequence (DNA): TGTGCCAGCAGCCCGAGGACCGGTCCACTTGAGCAGTTCTTC.

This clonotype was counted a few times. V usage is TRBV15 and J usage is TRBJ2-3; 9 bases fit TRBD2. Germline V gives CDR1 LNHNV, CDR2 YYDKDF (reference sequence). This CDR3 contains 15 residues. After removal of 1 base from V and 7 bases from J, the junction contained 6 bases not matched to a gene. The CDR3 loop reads CATSRVRLAGNTQYF. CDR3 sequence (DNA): TGTGCCACCAGCAGAGTAAGGCTAGCGGGAAATACGCAGTATTTT. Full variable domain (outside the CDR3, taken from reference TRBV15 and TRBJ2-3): DAMVIQNPRYQVTQFGKPVTLSCSQTLNHNVMYWYQQKSSQAPKLLFHYYDKDFNNEADTPDNFQSRRPNTSFCFLDIRSPGLGDTAMYLCATSRVRLAGNTQYFGPGTRLTVL.

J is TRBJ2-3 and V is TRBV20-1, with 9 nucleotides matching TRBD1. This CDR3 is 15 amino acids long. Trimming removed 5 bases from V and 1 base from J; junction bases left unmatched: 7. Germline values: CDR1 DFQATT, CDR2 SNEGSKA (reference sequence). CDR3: CSALSDRGGTDTQYF. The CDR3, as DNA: TGCAGTGCTCTATCGGACAGGGGAGGCACAGATACGCAGTATTTT.

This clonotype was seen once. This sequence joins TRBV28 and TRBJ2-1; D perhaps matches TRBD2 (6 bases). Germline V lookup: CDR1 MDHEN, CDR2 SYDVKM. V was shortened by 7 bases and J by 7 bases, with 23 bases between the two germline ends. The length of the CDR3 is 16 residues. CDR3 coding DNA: TGTGCCAGCAAAGTGGGAGGTACTCCAACGAGGAATGAGCAGTTCTTC. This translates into CASKVGGTPTRNEQFF.

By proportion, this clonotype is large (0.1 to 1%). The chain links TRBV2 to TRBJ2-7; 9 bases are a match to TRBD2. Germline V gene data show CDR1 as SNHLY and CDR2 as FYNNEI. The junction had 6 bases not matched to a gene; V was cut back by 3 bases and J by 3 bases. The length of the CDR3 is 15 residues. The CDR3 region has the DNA TGTGCCAGCAGTGACCATGGGACTAGCCGCTACGAGCAGTACTTC. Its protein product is CASSDHGTSRYEQYF. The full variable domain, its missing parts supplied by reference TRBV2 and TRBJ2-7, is EPEVTQTPSHQVTQMGQEVILRCVPISNHLYFYWYRQILGQKVEFLVSFYNNEISEKSEIFDDQFSVERPDGSNFTLKIRSTKLEDSAMYFCASSDHGTSRYEQYFGPGTRLTVT.

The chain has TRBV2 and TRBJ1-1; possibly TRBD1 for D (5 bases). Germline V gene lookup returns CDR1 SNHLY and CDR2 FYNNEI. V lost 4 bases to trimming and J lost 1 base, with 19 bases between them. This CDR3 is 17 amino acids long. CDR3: CASSVTAVQQKNTEAFF. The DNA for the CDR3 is TGTGCCAGCAGTGTGACAGCCGTCCAACAAAAGAACACTGAAGCTTTCTTT. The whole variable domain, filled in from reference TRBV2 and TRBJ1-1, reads EPEVTQTPSHQVTQMGQEVILRCVPISNHLYFYWYRQILGQKVEFLVSFYNNEISEKSEIFDDQFSVERPDGSNFTLKIRSTKLEDSAMYFCASSVTAVQQKNTEAFFGQGTRLTVV.

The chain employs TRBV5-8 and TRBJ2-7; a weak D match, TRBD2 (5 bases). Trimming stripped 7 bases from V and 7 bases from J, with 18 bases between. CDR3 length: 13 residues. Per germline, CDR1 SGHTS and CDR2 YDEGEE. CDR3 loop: CASRTGGWKEQYF. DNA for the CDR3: TGTGCCAGCCGTACGGGCGGGTGGAAAGAGCAGTACTTC.

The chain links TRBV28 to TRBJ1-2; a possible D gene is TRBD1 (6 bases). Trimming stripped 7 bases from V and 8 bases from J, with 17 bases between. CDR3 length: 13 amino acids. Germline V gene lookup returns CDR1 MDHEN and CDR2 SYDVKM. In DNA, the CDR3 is TGTGCCAGCACCTCCTACAGGGCCGCGGGCTACACCTTC. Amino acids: CASTSYRAAGYTF.

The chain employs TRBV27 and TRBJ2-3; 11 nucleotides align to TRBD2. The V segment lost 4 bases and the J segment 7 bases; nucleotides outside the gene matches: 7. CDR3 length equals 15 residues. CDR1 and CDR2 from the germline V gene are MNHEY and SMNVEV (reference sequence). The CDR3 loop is CASSSPTSGRHTQYF. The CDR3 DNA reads TGTGCCAGCAGTTCCCCCACTAGCGGGAGACATACGCAGTATTTT.

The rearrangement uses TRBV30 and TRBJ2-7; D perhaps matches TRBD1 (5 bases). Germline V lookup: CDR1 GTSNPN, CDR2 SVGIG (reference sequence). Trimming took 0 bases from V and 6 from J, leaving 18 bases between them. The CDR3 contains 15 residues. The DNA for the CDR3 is TGTGCCTGGAGTGTAGGTAGGGGCCTTGAAGGCGAGCAGTACTTC. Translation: CAWSVGRGLEGEQYF. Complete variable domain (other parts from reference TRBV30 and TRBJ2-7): SQTIHQWPATLVQPVGSPLSLECTVEGTSNPNLYWYRQAAGRGLQLLFYSVGIGQISSEVPQNLSASRPQDRQFILSSKKLLLSDSGFYLCAWSVGRGLEGEQYFGPGTRLTVT.

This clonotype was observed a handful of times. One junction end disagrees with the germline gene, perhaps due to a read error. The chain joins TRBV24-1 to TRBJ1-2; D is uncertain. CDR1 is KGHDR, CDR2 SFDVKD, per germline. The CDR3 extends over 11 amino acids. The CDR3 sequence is CATSAGTLLFF. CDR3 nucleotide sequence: TGTGCCACCAGTGCAGGTACCCTGCTCTTCTTC.